This T cell receptor beta chain is from a study of T cell responses to AZD1222 COVID-19 vaccine. About this clone itself: Antigen specificity is unknown.

TCRdb's table, derived via immunoSEQ multiplex PCR, lists solely in-frame clones and lacks some. The top ten hold about 7% of the sample, which has around 120,000 clones, just over 90% seen once. V lost 5 bases and J lost 4, with 14 bases in between. Germline V CDR1 and CDR2: MDHEN, SYDVKM. This CDR3 is built from 15 residues. Study conclusions and caveats: Baseline antibody screening turned up just a handful of seropositive AZD1222 recipients.

V is TRBV28 and J is TRBJ1-4; possibly TRBD1 for D (6 bases). The sequencing used peripheral blood, collected on day 0 of AZD1222 vaccination. This TCR derives from an adult in good health. The CDR3 coding sequence is TGTGCCAGCAGTCCGTCCAGGGGCTTTAATGAAAAACTGTTTTTT. Amino acid sequence: CASSPSRGFNEKLFF.